What follows is one T cell receptor (beta chain) and its context. This clonotype was seen more than once but under ten times. It has no known antigen specificity. It has no much larger one-base neighbor in the sample; base qualities were not kept. This sample is drawn from a study of T cell repertoires in cytomegalovirus infection (dated by TCRdb to between 2018 and 2021). Looking at the study overall: Peptide stimulations targeted recently identified HLA-C-restricted CMV epitopes, whose presentation resists viral immunomodulation, together with well-studied HLA-B-restricted epitopes. Donor HLA type was relevant to the analysis, because carriage of CMV infection together with the matching HLA type was indicated by public TCR beta signatures.

The CDR3, cysteine through phenylalanine, is 16 amino acids long. The CDR3 DNA has 48 bases and is translated from base 1. The junction shows trimming of 6 bases on V and 1 base on J, and the gene matches do not reach 8 bases of it. Summary of the overall study and its limitations: In both this cohort and an independent roughly 400-donor cohort, the cumulative frequency of public TCR beta family members distinguished carriers of CMV infection plus the relevant HLA type. The ex vivo response was dominated by HLA-C-restricted CMV-specific TCR beta clonotypes, and the single most frequent clonotype in two of eight donors was supplied by these HLA-C-restricted clonotypes.

Interpreted using the paper, the treatment or condition label stands for: in vitro stimulation with specific CMV peptide epitopes to enrich CMV-specific T cells. Sequencing relied on an Illumina HiSeq 1500. TCRdb reprocessing: public reads trimmed at Q25 with fastp, clones called with MiXCR, in-frame beta chains kept. A single entry per CDR3 protein holds the most common genes and DNA from its merged rows. Present in this sample are 450,000 to 600,000 distinct CDR3 sequences, 30% to 35% of which were seen just once. 17% of the sample is in the top ten clones. This clonotype was obtained from a human donor in good health (CMV status not recorded). Some clones in this sample may be carry-over from other donors' samples. This chain is built from TRBV12-3 or TRBV12-4 and TRBJ2-7, and 11 junction bases match TRBD1. This sample comprised cultured PBMCs, obtained from culture after CMV antigen stimulation. The DNA reads TGTGCCAGCAGCCCAAGGGGACAGGGGGGGTCCTACGAGCAGTACTTC. Its coded protein is CASSPRGQGGSYEQYF.